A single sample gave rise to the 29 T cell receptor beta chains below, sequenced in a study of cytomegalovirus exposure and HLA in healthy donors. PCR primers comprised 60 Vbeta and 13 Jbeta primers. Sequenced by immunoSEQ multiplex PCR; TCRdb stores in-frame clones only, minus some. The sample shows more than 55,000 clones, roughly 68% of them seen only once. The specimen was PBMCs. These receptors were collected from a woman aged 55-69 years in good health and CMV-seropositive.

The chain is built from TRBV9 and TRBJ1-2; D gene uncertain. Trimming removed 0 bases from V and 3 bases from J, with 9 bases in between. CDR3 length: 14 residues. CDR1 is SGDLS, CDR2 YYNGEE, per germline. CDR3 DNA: TGTGCCAGCAGCGTAGGGCCGGCGGACTATGGCTACACCTTC. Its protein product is CASSVGPADYGYTF.

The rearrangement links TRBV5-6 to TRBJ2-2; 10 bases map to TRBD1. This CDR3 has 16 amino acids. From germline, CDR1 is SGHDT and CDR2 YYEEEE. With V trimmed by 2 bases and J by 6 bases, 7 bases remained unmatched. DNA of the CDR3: TGTGCCAGCAGCTTACCGACAGGGGGCGCCGCCGGGGAGCTGTTTTTT. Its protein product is CASSLPTGGAAGELFF.

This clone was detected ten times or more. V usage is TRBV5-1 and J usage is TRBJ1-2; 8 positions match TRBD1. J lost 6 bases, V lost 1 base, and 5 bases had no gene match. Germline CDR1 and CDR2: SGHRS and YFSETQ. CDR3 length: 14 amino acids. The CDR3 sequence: CASSLMDRANGYTF. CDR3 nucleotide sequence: TGCGCCAGCAGCTTGATGGACAGGGCTAATGGCTACACCTTC.

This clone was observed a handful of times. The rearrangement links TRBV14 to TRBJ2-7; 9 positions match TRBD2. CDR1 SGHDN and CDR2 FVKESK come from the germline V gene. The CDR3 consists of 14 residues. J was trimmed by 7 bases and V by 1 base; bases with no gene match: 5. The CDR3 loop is CASSQVAGVGEQYF. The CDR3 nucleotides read TGTGCCAGCAGCCAAGTAGCGGGAGTTGGTGAGCAGTACTTC.

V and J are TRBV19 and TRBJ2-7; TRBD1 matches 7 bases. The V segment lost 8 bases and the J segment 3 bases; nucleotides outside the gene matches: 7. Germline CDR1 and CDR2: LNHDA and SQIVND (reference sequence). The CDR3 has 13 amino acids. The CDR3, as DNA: TGTGCCAGTCGAAGACAGGGAAACTACGAGCAGTACTTC. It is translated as CASRRQGNYEQYF.

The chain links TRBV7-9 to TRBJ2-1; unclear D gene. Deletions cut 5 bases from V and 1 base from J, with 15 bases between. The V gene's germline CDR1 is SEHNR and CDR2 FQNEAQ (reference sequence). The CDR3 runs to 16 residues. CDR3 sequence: CASSASKLGSYNEQFF. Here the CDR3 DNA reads TGTGCCAGCAGCGCATCTAAACTCGGGTCCTACAATGAGCAGTTCTTC.

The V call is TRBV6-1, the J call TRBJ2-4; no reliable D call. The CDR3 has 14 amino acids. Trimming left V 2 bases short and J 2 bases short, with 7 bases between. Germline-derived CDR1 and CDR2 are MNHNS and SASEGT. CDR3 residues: CASSEILTKNIQYF. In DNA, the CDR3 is TGTGCCAGCAGTGAAATTCTAACCAAAAACATTCAGTACTTC.

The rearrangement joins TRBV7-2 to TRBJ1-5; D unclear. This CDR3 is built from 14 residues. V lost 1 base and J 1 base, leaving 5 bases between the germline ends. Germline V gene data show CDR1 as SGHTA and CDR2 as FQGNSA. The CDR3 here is CASSLVRSNQPQHF. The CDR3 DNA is TGTGCCAGCAGCTTAGTCAGGAGCAATCAGCCCCAGCATTTT.

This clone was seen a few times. This CDR3 reads CASSLGQGSNNEQFF. As DNA, the CDR3 is TGCGCCAGCAGCCTGGGACAGGGGTCAAACAATGAGCAGTTCTTC. J is TRBJ2-1 and V is TRBV5-1; TRBD1 aligns across 10 bases. The CDR3 loop spans 15 amino acids. Germline lookup yields CDR1 SGHRS and CDR2 YFSETQ. The ends lost 4 bases at V and 5 bases at J; junction bases unmatched: 6.

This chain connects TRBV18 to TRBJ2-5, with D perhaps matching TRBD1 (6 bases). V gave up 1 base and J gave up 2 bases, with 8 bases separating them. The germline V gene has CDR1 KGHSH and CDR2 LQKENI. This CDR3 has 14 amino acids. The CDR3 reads CASSPQGVQETQYF. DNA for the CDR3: TGTGCCAGCTCACCACAGGGGGTTCAAGAGACCCAGTACTTC.

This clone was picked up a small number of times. CDR3 region: CASSFRTNVYSSGNTIYF. The CDR3 coding sequence is TGTGCCAGCAGTTTTAGGACAAATGTTTATAGCTCTGGAAACACCATATATTTT. The chain uses TRBV5-6 and TRBJ1-3; possibly TRBD1 for D (5 bases). V was shortened by 5 bases and J by 0 bases, with 21 bases between the two germline ends. The CDR3 is 18 residues long. CDR1 and CDR2 (germline): SGHDT, YYEEEE.

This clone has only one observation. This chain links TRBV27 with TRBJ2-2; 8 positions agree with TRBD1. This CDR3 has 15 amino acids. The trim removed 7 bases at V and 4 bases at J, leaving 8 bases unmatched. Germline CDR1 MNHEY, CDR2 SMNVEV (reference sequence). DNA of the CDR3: TGTGCCAGCAATCCCGACAGGGGTCTCACCGGGGAGCTGTTTTTT. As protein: CASNPDRGLTGELFF.

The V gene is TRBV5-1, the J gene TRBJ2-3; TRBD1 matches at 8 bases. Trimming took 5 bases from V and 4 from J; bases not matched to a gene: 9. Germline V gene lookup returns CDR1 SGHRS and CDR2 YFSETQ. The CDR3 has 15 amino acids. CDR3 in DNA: TGCGCCAGCAGTTCCCAGGGGGCGCAGGCAGATACGCAGTATTTT. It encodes CASSSQGAQADTQYF.

CDR3 in amino acids: CAWSSGGGLETQYF. The CDR3 DNA reads TGTGCCTGGAGCTCCGGTGGAGGGCTGGAGACCCAGTACTTC. The rearrangement links TRBV30 to TRBJ2-5, with D maybe TRBD2 (6 bases). Trimming pared 3 bases from V and 5 bases from J, leaving 16 bases between. The CDR3 is 14 residues long. Per germline, CDR1 GTSNPN and CDR2 SVGIG (reference sequence).

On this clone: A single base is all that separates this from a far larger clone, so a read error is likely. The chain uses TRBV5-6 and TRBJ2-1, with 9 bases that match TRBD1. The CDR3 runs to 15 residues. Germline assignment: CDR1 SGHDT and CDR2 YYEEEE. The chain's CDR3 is CASSFGDRAYNAQFF. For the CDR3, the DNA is TGTGCCAGCAGCTTCGGGGACAGGGCCTACAATGCGCAGTTCTTC. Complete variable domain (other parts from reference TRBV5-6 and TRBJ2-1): DAGVTQSPTHLIKTRGQQVTLRCSPKSGHDTVSWYQQALGQGPQFIFQYYEEEERQRGNFPDRFSGHQFPNYSSELNVNALLLGDSALYLCASSFGDRAYNAQFFGPGTRLTVL.

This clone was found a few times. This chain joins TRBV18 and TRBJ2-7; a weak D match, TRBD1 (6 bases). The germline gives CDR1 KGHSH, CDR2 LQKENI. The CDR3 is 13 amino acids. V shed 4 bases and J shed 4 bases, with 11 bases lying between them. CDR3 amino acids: CASSRGLSYEQYF. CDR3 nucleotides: TGTGCCAGCTCACGGGGGCTCTCATACGAGCAGTACTTC.

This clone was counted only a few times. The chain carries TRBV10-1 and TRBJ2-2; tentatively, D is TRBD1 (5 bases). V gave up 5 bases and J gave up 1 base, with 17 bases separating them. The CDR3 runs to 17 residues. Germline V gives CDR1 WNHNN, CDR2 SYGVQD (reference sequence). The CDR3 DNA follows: TGCGCCAGCAGTTCCAGCCCCGCAGGGATGAACACCGGGGAGCTGTTTTTT. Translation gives CASSSSPAGMNTGELFF.

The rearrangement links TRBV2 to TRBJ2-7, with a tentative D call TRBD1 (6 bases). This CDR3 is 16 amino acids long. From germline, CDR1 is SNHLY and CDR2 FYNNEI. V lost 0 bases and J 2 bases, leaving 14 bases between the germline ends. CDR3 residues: CASSEAVEDSAYEQYF. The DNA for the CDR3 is TGTGCCAGCAGTGAAGCAGTAGAGGACAGCGCCTACGAGCAGTACTTC. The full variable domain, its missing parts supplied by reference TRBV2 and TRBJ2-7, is EPEVTQTPSHQVTQMGQEVILRCVPISNHLYFYWYRQILGQKVEFLVSFYNNEISEKSEIFDDQFSVERPDGSNFTLKIRSTKLEDSAMYFCASSEAVEDSAYEQYFGPGTRLTVT.

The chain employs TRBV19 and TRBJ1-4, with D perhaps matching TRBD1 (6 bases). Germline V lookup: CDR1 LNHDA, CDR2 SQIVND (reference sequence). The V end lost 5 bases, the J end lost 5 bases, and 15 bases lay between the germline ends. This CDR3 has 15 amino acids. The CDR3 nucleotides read TGTGCCAGTAGTGACCAGGGGAAGGGGAATGAAAAACTGTTTTTT. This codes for CASSDQGKGNEKLFF.

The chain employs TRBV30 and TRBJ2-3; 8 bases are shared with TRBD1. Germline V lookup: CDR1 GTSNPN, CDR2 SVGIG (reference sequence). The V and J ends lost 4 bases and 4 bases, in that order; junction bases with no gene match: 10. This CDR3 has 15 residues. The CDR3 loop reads CAWILTGGSADTQYF. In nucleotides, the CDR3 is TGTGCCTGGATCCTCACAGGGGGGAGCGCAGATACGCAGTATTTT.

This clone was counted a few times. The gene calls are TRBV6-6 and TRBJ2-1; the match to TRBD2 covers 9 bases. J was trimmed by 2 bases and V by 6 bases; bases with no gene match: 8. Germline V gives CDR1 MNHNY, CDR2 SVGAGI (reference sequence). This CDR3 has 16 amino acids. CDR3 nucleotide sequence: TGTGCCAGCAGGCACGATAGCGGGAGCACCTACAATGAGCAGTTCTTC. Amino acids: CASRHDSGSTYNEQFF.

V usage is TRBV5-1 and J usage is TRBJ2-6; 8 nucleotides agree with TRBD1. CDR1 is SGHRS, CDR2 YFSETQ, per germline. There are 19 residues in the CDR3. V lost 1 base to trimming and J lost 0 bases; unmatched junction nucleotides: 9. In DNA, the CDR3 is TGCGCCAGCAGCTTGTGGGACAGGCGCTCCGACTCTGGGGCCAACGTCCTGACTTTC. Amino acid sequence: CASSLWDRRSDSGANVLTF.

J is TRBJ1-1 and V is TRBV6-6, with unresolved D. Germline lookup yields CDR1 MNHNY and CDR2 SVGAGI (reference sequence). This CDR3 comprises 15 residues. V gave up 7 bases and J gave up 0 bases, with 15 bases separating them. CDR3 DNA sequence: TGTGCCAGCAAACGGGTCTCTTTTATGAACACTGAAGCTTTCTTT. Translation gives CASKRVSFMNTEAFF.

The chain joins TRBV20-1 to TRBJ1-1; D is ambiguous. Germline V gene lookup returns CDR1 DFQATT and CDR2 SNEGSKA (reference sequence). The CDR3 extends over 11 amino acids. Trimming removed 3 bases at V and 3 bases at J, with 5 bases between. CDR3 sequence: CSARRDTEAFF. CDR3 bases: TGCAGTGCTAGGCGGGACACTGAAGCTTTCTTT.

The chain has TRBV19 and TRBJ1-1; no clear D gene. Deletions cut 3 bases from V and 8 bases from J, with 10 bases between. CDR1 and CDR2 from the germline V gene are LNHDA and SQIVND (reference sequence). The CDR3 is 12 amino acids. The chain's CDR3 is CASSIRGWEAFF. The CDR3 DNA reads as TGTGCCAGTAGTATTCGCGGATGGGAAGCTTTCTTT.

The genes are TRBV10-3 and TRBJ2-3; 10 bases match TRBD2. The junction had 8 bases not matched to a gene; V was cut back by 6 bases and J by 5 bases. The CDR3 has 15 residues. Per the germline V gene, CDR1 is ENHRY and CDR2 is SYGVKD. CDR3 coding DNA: TGTGCCATCAGATTGAGCGGGGGGGCCGTAGATACGCAGTATTTT. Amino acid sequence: CAIRLSGGAVDTQYF.

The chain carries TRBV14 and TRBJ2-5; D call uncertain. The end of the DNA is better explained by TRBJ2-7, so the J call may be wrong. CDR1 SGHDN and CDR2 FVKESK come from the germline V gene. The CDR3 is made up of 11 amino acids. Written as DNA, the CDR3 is TGTGCCAGCAGCAACTCCTACGAGCAGTACTTC. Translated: CASSNSYEQYF.

CDR3 residues: CAISGTENTEAFF. CDR3 DNA: TGTGCCATCAGTGGGACAGAGAACACTGAAGCTTTCTTT. The chain is built from TRBV10-3 and TRBJ1-1; D is perhaps TRBD1 (6 bases). CDR3 length: 13 amino acids. CDR1 and CDR2 (germline): ENHRY, SYGVKD. Trimming stripped 4 bases from V and 1 base from J, with 7 bases between.

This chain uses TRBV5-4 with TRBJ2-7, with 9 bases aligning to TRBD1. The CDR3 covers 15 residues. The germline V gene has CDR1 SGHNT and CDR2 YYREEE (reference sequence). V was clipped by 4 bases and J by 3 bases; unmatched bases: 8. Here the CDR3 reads CASSPAGTGFYEQYF. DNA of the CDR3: TGTGCCAGCAGCCCGGCCGGGACAGGGTTCTACGAGCAGTACTTC. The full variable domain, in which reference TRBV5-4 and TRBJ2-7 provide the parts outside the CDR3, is ETGVTQSPTHLIKTRGQQVTLRCSSQSGHNTVSWYQQALGQGPQFIFQYYREEENGRGNFPPRFSGLQFPNYSSELNVNALELDDSALYLCASSPAGTGFYEQYFGPGTRLTVT.